Below, 24 T cell receptor beta chains from the same sample are listed, as sequenced in a study of shared clonotypes between healthy human individuals. Assay used: immunoSEQ multiplex PCR; TCRdb lists only in-frame clones, some missing. Among under 850,000 clones listed, around 77% were seen once. Material for sequencing was memory CD4+ T cells sorted from blood. Subset given: CD45RA-negative fraction. The receptor source for this set is a woman between 25 and 40 years old in good health.

This clone was detected only a few times. The chain couples TRBV28 to TRBJ2-7; D is ambiguous. Per germline, CDR1 MDHEN and CDR2 SYDVKM. V shed 6 bases and J shed 0 bases, with 9 bases lying between them. The CDR3 has 13 amino acids. The CDR3 DNA reads TGTGCCAGCAGGACTGGCAGCTCCTACGAGCAGTACTTC. Amino acids: CASRTGSSYEQYF.

The V and J genes are TRBV18 and TRBJ1-5; no definite D call. Germline V gene data show CDR1 as KGHSH and CDR2 as LQKENI. CDR3 length: 15 amino acids. V was cut by 0 bases and J by 4 bases, with 10 bases left in between. CDR3 sequence (DNA): TGTGCCAGCTCACCACCCGGGGTTATGAATCAGCCCCAGCATTTT. It specifies CASSPPGVMNQPQHF.

A single count supports this clone. The V and J genes are TRBV4-1 and TRBJ2-5; 8 bases fit TRBD1. Losses at the gene ends were 6 bases for V and 7 bases for J; bases not matched to a gene: 4. In germline, CDR1 is MGHRA, CDR2 YSYEKL. The CDR3 runs 12 residues. The CDR3 DNA is TGCGCCAGCAGAGAACAGGGGGGGACCCAGTACTTC. Protein sequence: CASREQGGTQYF.

This chain connects TRBV2 to TRBJ2-2; TRBD2 matches 14 bases. CDR1 and CDR2 from the germline V gene are SNHLY and FYNNEI. CDR3 length equals 17 residues. J lost 4 bases, V lost 7 bases, and 8 bases had no gene match. For the CDR3, the DNA is TGTGCCAGCAATAGACTAGCGGGAGGGCCGGGCACCGGGGAGCTGTTTTTT. Translated, it gives CASNRLAGGPGTGELFF.

A note on this clone: The same CDR3 is also encoded by other DNA sequences in this sample. The gene calls are TRBV7-9 and TRBJ2-1; weak D call: TRBD2 (6 bases). This CDR3 has 14 residues. V lost 6 bases to trimming and J lost 6 bases, with 15 bases between them. CDR1 is SEHNR, CDR2 FQNEAQ, per germline (reference sequence). The CDR3 protein is CASSTGTPPNEQFF. CDR3 in DNA: TGTGCCAGCAGTACCGGGACTCCACCCAATGAGCAGTTCTTC.

The chain links TRBV6-1 to TRBJ2-7; D unclear. Germline V gives CDR1 MNHNS, CDR2 SASEGT. This CDR3 spans 14 amino acids. The V and J ends lost 5 bases and 4 bases respectively, with 15 bases between them. This CDR3 is CASSLSPTNYEQYF. CDR3 nucleotides: TGTGCCAGCAGTTTAAGTCCCACCAATTACGAGCAGTACTTC.

Only a few counts were recorded for this clone. The J gene is TRBJ1-2, the V gene TRBV30; D is possibly TRBD1 (6 bases). Germline assignment: CDR1 GTSNPN and CDR2 SVGIG (reference sequence). The CDR3 extends over 13 amino acids. Deletions cut 4 bases from V and 2 bases from J, with 11 bases between. The chain's CDR3 is CAWNSQGNYGYTF. CDR3 sequence (DNA): TGTGCCTGGAATAGTCAGGGGAACTATGGCTACACCTTC.

The V call is TRBV14, the J call TRBJ2-1; TRBD2 aligns across 12 bases. V trimming: 4 bases; J trimming: 4 bases; junction bases outside the gene matches: 5. This CDR3 has 16 amino acids. CDR1 and CDR2 (germline): SGHDN, FVKESK. The DNA for the CDR3 is TGTGCCAGCAGCCGCATCCTAGCGGGAGGGTACAATGAGCAGTTCTTC. Its protein product is CASSRILAGGYNEQFF.

V is TRBV2 and J is TRBJ2-7; the match to TRBD2 covers 9 bases. V was clipped by 5 bases and J by 3 bases; unmatched bases: 8. Germline loops: CDR1 SNHLY, CDR2 FYNNEI. This CDR3 is 15 amino acids long. For the CDR3, the DNA is TGTGCCAGCAGTCCATTAGCGGGAGTACTCTACGAGCAGTACTTC. Amino acid sequence: CASSPLAGVLYEQYF. The entire variable domain, with the rest obtained from reference TRBV2 and TRBJ2-7, is as follows: EPEVTQTPSHQVTQMGQEVILRCVPISNHLYFYWYRQILGQKVEFLVSFYNNEISEKSEIFDDQFSVERPDGSNFTLKIRSTKLEDSAMYFCASSPLAGVLYEQYFGPGTRLTVT.

This clone has only a few counts. The rearrangement uses TRBV7-2 and TRBJ1-2; D unresolved. The germline CDR1 and CDR2 sequences are SGHTA and FQGNSA. Trimming stripped 6 bases from V and 7 bases from J, with 21 bases between. The CDR3 is 15 amino acids. The CDR3 sequence is CASSSTVMVPVGYTF. The DNA of the CDR3 is TGTGCCAGCAGTTCCACGGTTATGGTACCCGTTGGCTACACCTTC.

V gene TRBV21-1 combines with J gene TRBJ2-2; the table's D call of TRBD2 was not tested on the DNA. TRBV21-1 is classified as a pseudogene. The CDR3 covers 14 residues. CDR3 sequence reads: CASRIVCPPGELFF. The CDR3 DNA reads TGTGCCAGCAGGATAGTGTGCCCCCCCGGGGAGCTGTTTTTT.

The chain carries TRBV7-3 and TRBJ2-1; 9 bases map to TRBD2. The V gene's germline CDR1 is SGHTA and CDR2 FQGTGA. Unmatched junction bases numbered 6, after V lost 2 bases and J lost 4 bases. This CDR3 is 16 amino acids long. DNA of the CDR3: TGTGCCAGCAGCTTAGTTGGTAGCGGGAGATACAATGAGCAGTTCTTC. Translation gives CASSLVGSGRYNEQFF.

The rearrangement joins TRBV5-6 to TRBJ1-2; D gene unclear. V lost 4 bases to trimming and J lost 1 base, with 14 bases between them. The CDR3 is 15 amino acids. The germline CDR1 and CDR2 sequences are SGHDT and YYEEEE. CDR3 protein: CASSRMEELNYGYTF. CDR3 in DNA: TGTGCCAGCAGCCGGATGGAGGAGCTTAACTATGGCTACACCTTC.

This clone was observed at least ten times. As DNA, the CDR3 is TGTGCCAGCAGACCAGATAAAGTTCTAGTCCGGTCCAATGAGCAGTTCTTC. The encoded protein is CASRPDKVLVRSNEQFF. This chain links TRBV5-5 with TRBJ2-1; no clear D. Germline V lookup: CDR1 SGHKS, CDR2 YYEKEE (reference sequence). Trimming removed 5 bases at V and 6 bases at J, with 24 bases between. The CDR3 totals 17 residues. The full variable domain, rest sourced from reference TRBV5-5 and TRBJ2-1, is DAGVTQSPTHLIKTRGQQVTLRCSPISGHKSVSWYQQVLGQGPQFIFQYYEKEERGRGNFPDRFSARQFPNYSSELNVNALLLGDSALYLCASRPDKVLVRSNEQFFGPGTRLTVL.

The J gene is TRBJ1-1, the V gene TRBV19, with 9 bases matching TRBD1. The J segment lost 4 bases and the V segment lost 5 bases, leaving 5 bases of the junction unmatched. The CDR3 totals 14 residues. Germline CDR1 LNHDA, CDR2 SQIVND (reference sequence). The CDR3 sequence is CASSRDRVATEAFF. CDR3 sequence (DNA): TGTGCCAGTAGTCGGGACAGGGTGGCCACTGAAGCTTTCTTT.

As concerns this clone: The identical CDR3 is also encoded by other nucleotide sequences in the sample. This chain links TRBV5-1 with TRBJ2-1, with D unclear. The germline V gene encodes CDR1 SGHRS and CDR2 YFSETQ. The length of the CDR3 is 12 residues. The germline V and J ends were trimmed by 4 bases and 4 bases, with 6 bases remaining between them. The CDR3 bases are TGCGCCAGCAGCAGTGGTTACAATGAGCAGTTCTTC. Encoded protein: CASSSGYNEQFF.

The V and J genes are TRBV15 and TRBJ2-7; 14 bases fit TRBD2. The germline gives CDR1 LNHNV, CDR2 YYDKDF (reference sequence). The ends lost 3 bases at V and 5 bases at J; junction bases unmatched: 3. The length of the CDR3 is 15 residues. CDR3 nucleotide sequence: TGTGCCACCAGCAGGGGGACTAGCGGGAGCCACGAGCAGTACTTC. It translates to CATSRGTSGSHEQYF.

The rearrangement joins TRBV5-1 to TRBJ2-2, with D perhaps TRBD2 (6 bases). The germline gives CDR1 SGHRS, CDR2 YFSETQ. This CDR3 is built from 16 residues. The V end lost 4 bases, the J end lost 3 bases, and 16 bases lay between the germline ends. The CDR3 here is CASSPYGTQHTGELFF. The CDR3 nucleotides are TGCGCCAGCAGCCCCTACGGGACTCAACACACCGGGGAGCTGTTTTTT.

The rearrangement links TRBV7-9 to TRBJ2-4; no reliable D call. Germline-derived CDR1 and CDR2 are SEHNR and FQNEAQ (reference sequence). This CDR3 contains 16 residues. Trimming pared 2 bases from V and 0 bases from J, leaving 11 bases between. Here the CDR3 reads CASSLSFQGAKNIQYF. CDR3 bases: TGTGCCAGCAGCTTATCATTCCAAGGAGCCAAAAACATTCAGTACTTC.

J is TRBJ2-2 and V is TRBV6-1; 7 bases match TRBD1. From germline, CDR1 is MNHNS and CDR2 SASEGT. This CDR3 comprises 14 residues. Unmatched junction bases numbered 5, after V lost 4 bases and J lost 6 bases. The CDR3 coding sequence is TGTGCCAGCAGTGTGACAGGGTTAGCCGGGGAGCTGTTTTTT. It is translated as CASSVTGLAGELFF.

V gene TRBV7-2 combines with J gene TRBJ1-4; D may be TRBD1 (5 bases). The V end lost 2 bases, the J end lost 0 bases, and 10 bases lay between the germline ends. The CDR3 has 16 residues. CDR1 SGHTA and CDR2 FQGNSA come from the germline V gene. DNA for the CDR3: TGTGCCAGCAGCTTAAAGGGGTCAACAACTAATGAAAAACTGTTTTTT. It encodes CASSLKGSTTNEKLFF.

In its sample, this clone was seen once. CDR3 sequence reads: CASSIISGGSYNEQFF. DNA for the CDR3: TGTGCCAGTAGTATAATTTCAGGGGGTTCCTACAATGAGCAGTTCTTC. This chain uses TRBV19 with TRBJ2-1; 7 nucleotides agree with TRBD1. V trimming: 2 bases; J trimming: 1 base; junction bases outside the gene matches: 5. CDR3 length: 16 amino acids. From germline, CDR1 is LNHDA and CDR2 SQIVND (reference sequence).

In this sample, this clone turned up once. This rearrangement joins TRBV28 to TRBJ1-4; 8 bases fit TRBD1. Germline loops: CDR1 MDHEN, CDR2 SYDVKM. Trimming cost V 6 bases and J 7 bases; bases outside gene matches: 7. CDR3 length: 14 residues. CDR3 DNA sequence: TGTGCCAGCAGCTTCGGGACAGGTGGTGAAAAACTGTTTTTT. This gives the protein CASSFGTGGEKLFF.

The chain employs TRBV7-2 and TRBJ2-1; 12 bases line up with TRBD2. Looked up from germline, CDR1 is SGHTA and CDR2 is FQGNSA. The CDR3 is 16 amino acids. The V segment lost 1 base and the J segment 6 bases; nucleotides outside the gene matches: 4. The CDR3, as DNA: TGTGCCAGCAGCTTAGTCGGACTAGCGGGAAGCAATGAGCAGTTCTTC. Its translation is CASSLVGLAGSNEQFF.